Shown below are 5 T cell receptor beta chains from a single sample sequenced in a study of blood T cell repertoires in COVID-19. The table came from immunoSEQ multiplex PCR; TCRdb's copy has only in-frame clones and leaves some out. Counted here are some 250,000 clones, approximately 90% occurring once; the ten biggest clones make up approximately 2.5%. Sequencing was carried out using PBMCs or T cells enriched from blood (not recorded which). The receptors were gathered from a woman aged 40 to 49 with acute COVID-19.

The chain joins TRBV11-2 to TRBJ1-5; D might be TRBD1 (5 bases). Germline V gives CDR1 SGHAT, CDR2 FQNNGV. V shed 4 bases and J shed 9 bases, with 7 bases lying between them. The CDR3 is 11 residues long. This chain's CDR3 is CASSSGGPQHF. CDR3 nucleotides: TGTGCCAGCAGCTCGGGGGGGCCCCAGCATTTT.

This chain links TRBV7-2 with TRBJ2-7; 12 positions agree with TRBD2. This CDR3 contains 17 residues. Germline CDR1 reads SGHTA; CDR2 reads FQGNSA. After removal of 5 bases from V and 3 bases from J, the junction contained 11 bases not matched to a gene. The CDR3 loop reads CASSPTSGGREYYEQYF. As DNA, the CDR3 is TGTGCCAGCAGCCCCACTAGCGGGGGGCGAGAGTACTACGAGCAGTACTTC.

The gene calls are TRBV28 and TRBJ2-7, with 11 bases identical to TRBD2. The CDR3 runs 14 residues. Germline trimming cut 3 bases from V and 13 bases from J; bases unmatched to any gene: 11. CDR1 is MDHEN, CDR2 SYDVKM, per germline. CDR3 DNA sequence: TGTGCCAGCAGTTTTCGTAGCGGGAGGGCCTCCGTTTACTTC. This gives the protein CASSFRSGRASVYF.

On this clone itself: The junction does not match germline at one end; this may be a read error. The chain is built from TRBV18 and TRBJ1-1; 8 positions match TRBD1. This CDR3 spans 14 amino acids. Germline V gives CDR1 KGHSH, CDR2 LQKENI. CDR3 in DNA: TGTGCCAGCTCACCTCCGGAGGACAGGGTTGGATGGAACTTT. Its translation is CASSPPEDRVGWNF.

The chain recombines TRBV5-1 with TRBJ1-4, with D perhaps TRBD1 (5 bases). The CDR3 runs to 16 residues. With 4 bases removed from V and 2 bases from J, the gap between germline ends came to 15 bases. Per germline, CDR1 SGHRS and CDR2 YFSETQ. The DNA for the CDR3 is TGCGCCAGCAGCCTACCCTCAGGGTCGACTAATGAAAAACTGTTTTTT. This sequence encodes CASSLPSGSTNEKLFF.